These 14 T cell receptor beta chains originate from one sample sequenced in a study of blood T cells in healthy people across ages. Primed by a sample-barcoded 5' primer and a J-beta primer mix, a second PCR proceeded for about 7 to 11 cycles. TCRdb passed the 5' RACE reads through MiXCR, listing each CDR3 protein once. The sample holds hundreds of thousands of distinct CDR3 sequences; around 25% are singletons and the top ten take 3%. These same data were also listed under a study on T cells of mothers and their children.

Source material: blood. These receptors all stem from a boy between 10 and 17 years old in good health.

CDR3 amino acids: CASNLSGANVLTF. Here the CDR3 DNA reads TGTGCCAGCAACTTGTCTGGGGCCAACGTCCTGACTTTC. The chain is built from TRBV28 and TRBJ2-6; D is undetermined. Trimming removed 7 bases from V and 1 base from J, with 5 bases in between. Germline-derived CDR1 and CDR2 are MDHEN and SYDVKM. The CDR3 spans 13 residues.

The rearrangement links TRBV28 to TRBJ2-3; 7 nucleotides agree with TRBD1. J lost 6 bases, V lost 6 bases, and 15 bases had no gene match. The CDR3 length is 16 residues. Germline loops: CDR1 MDHEN, CDR2 SYDVKM. Here the CDR3 DNA reads TGTGCCAGCAGATCCACCGGGACAGCCTCCGAGGATACGCAGTATTTT. As protein: CASRSTGTASEDTQYF.

This clonotype was picked up a small number of times. At one end, the junction sequence differs from germline, possibly due to a read error. The V and J genes are TRBV2 and TRBJ2-7; D may be TRBD1 or TRBD2 (5 bases each). In germline, CDR1 is SNHLY, CDR2 FYNNEI. This CDR3 contains 12 residues. The CDR3 sequence: CTSRDRSYEQYF. CDR3 bases: TGTACCAGCAGGGACCGAAGCTACGAGCAGTACTTC.

This clonotype was seen only a few times. The genes are TRBV3-1 and TRBJ2-2; D remains unclear. Trimming took off 3 bases at V and 3 bases at J, with 5 bases between the two ends. This CDR3 contains 13 residues. CDR1 is LGHDT and CDR2 is YNNKEL in the germline V gene (reference sequence). The CDR3 coding sequence is TGTGCCAGCAGCCACCGGGACACCGGGGAGCTGTTTTTT. This codes for CASSHRDTGELFF.

V is TRBV4-1 and J is TRBJ1-4, with no clear D. The V end lost 1 base, the J end lost 8 bases, and 8 bases lay between the germline ends. The germline V gene has CDR1 MGHRA and CDR2 YSYEKL. This CDR3 spans 13 amino acids. The CDR3 protein is CASSQVRPEKLFF. CDR3 in DNA: TGCGCCAGCAGCCAAGTTCGGCCGGAAAAACTGTTTTTT.

The chain uses TRBV18 and TRBJ2-5; D gene uncertain. This CDR3 comprises 13 residues. V was cut by 3 bases and J by 4 bases, with 9 bases left in between. In germline, CDR1 is KGHSH, CDR2 LQKENI. The CDR3: CASSPISVETQYF. The CDR3 nucleotides are TGTGCCAGCTCACCGATTTCGGTAGAGACCCAGTACTTC.

This clonotype appeared a few times. The chain uses TRBV3-1 and TRBJ1-2; 7 nucleotides line up with TRBD1. J gave up 3 bases and V 5 bases, and 6 bases lay outside the gene matches. The CDR3 loop spans 14 amino acids. Germline V CDR1 and CDR2: LGHDT, YNNKEL (reference sequence). The CDR3 nucleotides read TGTGCCAGCAGCACCCCCGGGACAGACTATGGCTACACCTTC. This sequence encodes CASSTPGTDYGYTF.

This clonotype came up a few times. The chain combines TRBV15 with TRBJ1-4; D not resolved. V was trimmed by 0 bases and J by 7 bases, leaving 18 bases between them. Germline V gives CDR1 LNHNV, CDR2 YYDKDF (reference sequence). CDR3 length equals 17 residues. The CDR3 sequence: CATSREGLSQAPEKLFF. The CDR3 DNA is TGTGCCACCAGCAGAGAGGGCCTGAGTCAGGCGCCTGAAAAACTGTTTTTT.

This clonotype has more than one count but fewer than ten. One end of the junction varies from germline; a read error may be responsible. Here the CDR3 reads CAGSFTSGGNNEQFF. CDR3 nucleotide sequence: TGTGCCGGCAGTTTCACTAGCGGGGGGAACAATGAGCAGTTCTTC. V and J are TRBV12-3 or TRBV12-4 and TRBJ2-5, with TRBD2 matching over 12 bases. The tail of the sequence fits TRBJ2-1 better, so the J call may be wrong. The CDR3 is 15 residues long.

This chain uses TRBV7-8 with TRBJ1-1; 11 nucleotides line up with TRBD1. This CDR3 has 17 residues. CDR1 is SGHVS, CDR2 FQNEAQ, per germline. The V and J ends lost 5 bases and 1 base, in that order; junction bases with no gene match: 9. CDR3 coding DNA: TGTGCCAGCAGCCGCAAGGACAGGGGGCTCAGGAACACTGAAGCTTTCTTT. It translates to CASSRKDRGLRNTEAFF.

V usage is TRBV20-1 and J usage is TRBJ1-4; D is undetermined. V dropped 6 bases and J dropped 6 bases, with 17 bases sitting between them. In germline, CDR1 is DFQATT, CDR2 SNEGSKA (reference sequence). The CDR3 is 14 amino acids. The CDR3 DNA reads as TGCAGTGCCTCAGCCGCGGGCTGGGATGAAAAACTGTTTTTT. The encoded protein is CSASAAGWDEKLFF.

CDR3 sequence: CASSYGNAEQYF. As DNA, the CDR3 is TGTGCCAGCAGTTATGGGAACGCCGAGCAGTACTTC. This chain connects TRBV6-6 to TRBJ2-1; D uncertain. The DNA end is more similar to TRBJ2-7, so the J call may be wrong. Looked up from germline, CDR1 is MNHNY and CDR2 is SVGAGI (reference sequence). The CDR3 runs 12 residues.

This clonotype was observed a few times. This chain uses TRBV6-1 with TRBJ2-2; 9 nucleotides line up with TRBD1. The CDR3 spans 16 residues. CDR1 and CDR2 (germline): MNHNS, SASEGT. V dropped 7 bases and J dropped 0; count of bases not matched to a gene: 6. The DNA for the CDR3 is TGTGCCAGCAAGGACAGGGGCGCCGCGAACACCGGGGAGCTGTTTTTT. Encoded protein: CASKDRGAANTGELFF.

This clonotype turned up a few times. The rearrangement links TRBV4-1 to TRBJ2-1; 14 bases map to TRBD2. V was clipped by 1 base and J by 12 bases; unmatched bases: 11. The germline V gene has CDR1 MGHRA and CDR2 YSYEKL. The CDR3 has 17 amino acids. In nucleotides, the CDR3 is TGCGCCAGCAGCCAAGGTCGGGGACTAGCGGGAGAGGTTGTGCAGTTCTTC. Translated: CASSQGRGLAGEVVQFF.